This T cell receptor beta chain derives from a study of OX40 agonist ivuxolimab in advanced cancers. In the study overall: The patients got ivuxolimab, which is an agonistic anti-OX40 (CD134) antibody. Overall study results and limits: Undetermined was the antigen specificity of the expanded peripheral T cells.

The V end was cut by 9 bases, the J end by 5 bases, with 14 bases between. Germline CDR1 and CDR2: MNHEY and SMNVEV (reference sequence). The CDR3 contains 12 residues. Using immunoSEQ multiplex PCR, the repertoire was profiled, and TCRdb retains in-frame clones only, with some absent. The data hold about 94,000 clones, with over 75% observed a single time. Of note for this clone: What it recognizes is unknown.

Patients with autoimmune history or systemic immunosuppression were excluded. Sequencing was performed on CD4+ or CD8+ T cells sorted from blood, taken in a trial of the OX40 agonist ivuxolimab. The genes are TRBV27 and TRBJ2-7, with a possible D match to TRBD2 (6 bases). The TCR sequence derives from an adult with an advanced solid tumor such as melanoma, head and neck, liver or kidney cancer. This CDR3 is CASGRPWDEQYF. The CDR3 nucleotides read TGTGCCAGTGGGAGGCCGTGGGACGAGCAGTACTTC.